These T cell receptor beta chains were read from a single sample in a study of T cell responses to AZD1222 COVID-19 vaccine. This table comes from immunoSEQ multiplex PCR, and its TCRdb copy is limited to in-frame clones, with some not included. The table includes 100,000 or so clones, 89% detected once. The material was peripheral blood, obtained 28 days after the second AZD1222 dose. These receptors originate from an adult who received the AZD1222 COVID-19 vaccine. The CDR3 runs from the conserved cysteine through the conserved F or W. D genes are given only for firm matches. Size is stated for part of the rows, as once, few or many counts, or as a class when the clone is expanded.

abundance | j_gene | v_gene | d_gene | CDR3nt | CDR3aa
once | TRBJ1-3 | TRBV7-4 | NA | TGTGCCAGCAGCTTAGACCCTAAAACGGGAAACACCATATATTTT | CASSLDPKTGNTIYF
NA | TRBJ2-3 | TRBV5-1 | TRBD1 | TGCGCCAGCAGCCCGGGACAGGTGTCCACAGATACGCAGTATTTT | CASSPGQVSTDTQYF
NA | TRBJ2-7 | TRBV19 | TRBD2 | TGTGCCAGTTCTGAGCTAGCGGGAGGGCGCCACGAGCAGTACTTC | CASSELAGGRHEQYF
few | TRBJ1-5 | TRBV6-4 | NA | TGTGCCAGCAGTCCTCTTTCGGGTAGCAATCAGCCCCAGCATTTT | CASSPLSGSNQPQHF
NA | TRBJ2-7 | TRBV19 | TRBD1 | TGTGCCAGTAGTCCGGACAGGGGTTTGATTGTCCACGAGCAGTACTTC | CASSPDRGLIVHEQYF
NA | TRBJ2-1 | TRBV6-4 | NA | TGTGCCAGCAGTGACTTTACCGGGGCTGAGCAGTTCTTC | CASSDFTGAEQFF
NA | TRBJ1-1 | TRBV6-5 | TRBD1 | TGTGCCAGCAGAGGGACAGGAAACATGAACACTGAAGCTTTCTTT | CASRGTGNMNTEAFF
NA | TRBJ1-2 | TRBV30 | TRBD1 | TGTGCCTGGAGGCCGGGACAGGGCCGGAGTTATGGCTACACCTTC | CAWRPGQGRSYGYTF
NA | TRBJ2-7 | TRBV19 | NA | TGTGCCAGTAGTACCCCCCCGAGCTACGAGCAGTACTTC | CASSTPPSYEQYF
NA | TRBJ1-6 | TRBV2 | NA | TGTGCCAGCAGTGAGGGATTTACGAATTCACCCCTCCACTTT | CASSEGFTNSPLHF
NA | TRBJ1-1 | TRBV5-4 | NA | TGTGCCAGCAGCTTGGGGACAGCGAACACTGAAGCTTTCTTT | CASSLGTANTEAFF
once | TRBJ2-7 | TRBV6-2/TRBV6-3 | TRBD2 | TGTGCCAGCAGTTATCGGGAGGGCCCCTACGAGCAGTACTTC | CASSYREGPYEQYF
NA | TRBJ2-7 | TRBV7-7 | NA | TGTGCCAGCAGCTTGAACCCCGGGGCCGGGGAGCAGTACTTC | CASSLNPGAGEQYF
NA | TRBJ2-7 | TRBV6-2/TRBV6-3 | TRBD1 | TGTGCCAGCAGTTACCTGGGGACAGACTCCTACGAGCAGTACTTC | CASSYLGTDSYEQYF
NA | TRBJ2-1 | TRBV28 | NA | TGTGCCAGCAGTTTTGCAGCTGCGAATGAGCAGTTCTTC | CASSFAAANEQFF
once | TRBJ1-4 | TRBV19 | NA | TGTGCCAGTAGCCCCGGGCAGCATAATGAAAAACTGTTTTTT | CASSPGQHNEKLFF
NA | TRBJ2-7 | TRBV27 | NA | TGTGCCAGCAGTTTAAGTCTAGTAGGCTCCTACGAGCAGTACTTC | CASSLSLVGSYEQYF
NA | TRBJ2-5 | TRBV7-9 | TRBD2 | TGTGCCAGCAGCTTATGGACTAGCGTTCAAGAGACCCAGTACTTC | CASSLWTSVQETQYF
NA | TRBJ1-4 | TRBV7-2 | TRBD1 | TGTGCCAGCAGTTTCCGTGCAGGGGGACGTGGGTTGGAAAAACTGTTTTTT | CASSFRAGGRGLEKLFF
NA | TRBJ1-1 | TRBV29-1 | NA | TGCAGCGTTGGGGGGGCGGCAGCTTTCTTT | CSVGGAAAFF
once | TRBJ2-3 | TRBV18 | TRBD1 | TGTGCCAGCTCACCCGCGACAGGGCCCACAGATACGCAGTATTTT | CASSPATGPTDTQYF
few | TRBJ2-7 | TRBV21-1 | NA | TGTGCCAGCAGCAAAGCCGAAGGACAGGGGGCCTACGAGCAGTACTTC | CASSKAEGQGAYEQYF
NA | TRBJ2-3 | TRBV9 | NA | TGTGCCAGCAGCGTAGCTGTCGGGAGTTCATATACGCAGTATTTT | CASSVAVGSSYTQYF
NA | TRBJ2-1 | TRBV29-1 | TRBD2 | TGCAGCGTTTCAATCAGACTAGCGGGAAGGGATGAGCAGTTCTTC | CSVSIRLAGRDEQFF
once | TRBJ1-2 | TRBV18 | NA | TGTGCCAGCTCAGCAGAACAGGTTTCAGGCTATGGCTACACCTTC | CASSAEQVSGYGYTF
NA | TRBJ1-1 | TRBV9 | NA | TGTGCCAGCAGCGTAGAGGCAGGGGAGAACACTGAAGCTTTCTTT | CASSVEAGENTEAFF
NA | TRBJ1-2 | TRBV5-1 | NA | TGCGCCAGCAGCTTGGTTCCTTACTATGGCTACACCTTC | CASSLVPYYGYTF
NA | TRBJ2-1 | TRBV6-4 | TRBD2 | TGTGCCAGCAGCGATTCTAGCGGGACCTACAATGAGCAGTTCTTC | CASSDSSGTYNEQFF
NA | TRBJ2-2 | TRBV9 | NA | TGTGCCAGCAGCGTCGGGGGCGGGGAGCTGTTTTTT | CASSVGGGELFF
NA | TRBJ1-1 | TRBV11-2 | NA | TGTGCCAGCAGTTCCCAATCAAGGGGGTTGGCCACTGAAGCTTTCTTT | CASSSQSRGLATEAFF
NA | TRBJ1-1 | TRBV7-2 | TRBD1 | TGTGCCAGCAGCCCAGAAGACAGGGCCTTAGGGACTGAAGCTTTCTTT | CASSPEDRALGTEAFF
NA | TRBJ2-7 | TRBV5-4 | TRBD1 | TGTGCCAGCAGCTTGTCTCAGGGGGTTACCTACGAGCAGTACTTC | CASSLSQGVTYEQYF